This T cell receptor (beta chain) was recovered during a study of post-analysis software for immune sequencing data. Study observations and caveats: Relative to controls, patients had about five TRBV segments at higher frequency, with TRBV5-6, TRBV5-1 and TRBV20-1 among these.

Libraries were made from TCR beta cDNA, and they carried unique molecular identifiers. Around 500,000 cDNA molecules were obtained per 1 to 10 million input T cells. TCRdb ran MiXCR on the PCR reads and lists one entry per CDR3 protein. The sample holds roughly 600,000 distinct CDR3 sequences, roughly 47% seen once. The CDR3 spans 17 residues. From germline, CDR1 is SGHRS and CDR2 YFSETQ. This clonotype was picked up a small number of times. The antigen remains unidentified. V is TRBV5-1 and J is TRBJ2-7; a weak D match, TRBD2 (5 bases). The DNA matches TRBJ2-5 better at its end, which makes the J call doubtful. The TCR originated in a girl aged 10 to 17 with multiple sclerosis. The sample consisted of blood. The CDR3 loop reads CASSSRVVTDLGETQYF. The CDR3 nucleotides read TGCGCCAGCAGCTCTAGGGTCGTGACGGACTTAGGGGAGACCCAGTACTTC.